These T cell receptor beta chains were read from a single sample in a study of Graves' ophthalmopathy and Graves' hyperthyroidism. Each CDR3 protein gets one entry after TCRdb re-called the multiplex PCR reads with MiXCR. The data contain about 230,000 distinct CDR3 sequences, around 50% of them seen just once; the ten biggest clones take up roughly half. Material: peripheral blood. The receptors were gathered from an adult man with Graves' ophthalmopathy. CDR3s include the opening cysteine and the closing phenylalanine or tryptophan. D genes are given only for firm matches. Size is omitted from some rows. Given values are once, few, many or a class for expanded clones.

J gene	clone size	CDR3 length	D gene	V gene	CDR3 DNA	CDR3 protein
TRBJ1-1	many	12	.	TRBV24-1	TGTGCCACCAGTGATGGGAGGAATGAAGCTTTCTTT	CATSDGRNEAFF
TRBJ1-1	.	13	.	TRBV7-9	TGTGCCAGCAGTTACGGGGGATGGACTGAAGCTTTCTTT	CASSYGGWTEAFF
TRBJ1-5	.	15	.	TRBV4-1	TGCGCCAGCAGCCAAGATATCACCGCCAATCAGCCCCAGCATTTT	CASSQDITANQPQHF
TRBJ1-2	.	14	.	TRBV3-1	TGTGCCAGCAGCCAAGATTTGGGGAGCTATGGCTACACCTTC	CASSQDLGSYGYTF
TRBJ1-2	.	17	.	TRBV4-1	TGCGCCAGCAGCCAAGACGTAGCCCTCCGGTCTATCTATGGCTACACCTTC	CASSQDVALRSIYGYTF
TRBJ1-1	many	13	.	TRBV19	TGTGCCAGTAGTATCCAGGGGAGCACTGAAGCTTTCTTT	CASSIQGSTEAFF
TRBJ1-2	many	14	.	TRBV25-1	TGTGCCAGCAGTGGAAGCAGGGCAGGCTATGGCTACACCTTC	CASSGSRAGYGYTF
TRBJ1-4	.	11	.	TRBV20-1	TGCAGTGCTCCCCAAAATGAAAAACTGTTTTTT	CSAPQNEKLFF
TRBJ2-7	.	14	.	TRBV7-2	TGTGCCAGCCGCTCCCCAGGCACCTACTACGAGCAGTACTTC	CASRSPGTYYEQYF
TRBJ2-7	.	11	.	TRBV29-1	TGCAGTTTGAGGGTCGCCTACGAGCAGTACTTC	CSLRVAYEQYF
TRBJ1-1	.	17	TRBD1	TRBV19	TGTGCCAGTAGTATTAGGACAGGGCCTACTCGGAACACTGAAGCTTTCTTT	CASSIRTGPTRNTEAFF